The 7 T cell receptor beta chains below come from one sample, sequenced in a study of siplizumab effects on memory and regulatory T cells. TCRdb keeps only in-frame clones here, not all; method: immunoSEQ multiplex PCR. This repertoire shows approximately 120,000 clones, just over 90% found once; its top ten account for 0.75%. Sequenced input: Tregs sorted from blood. The source of these receptors is a human donor in good health.

V gene TRBV9 combines with J gene TRBJ2-5; possibly TRBD2 for D (7 bases). With 3 bases removed from V and 5 bases from J, the gap between germline ends came to 23 bases. This CDR3 has 17 amino acids. The germline V gene has CDR1 SGDLS and CDR2 YYNGEE. The CDR3 bases are TGTGCCAGCAGCGCGGGGATCGGGGGGCTAGCTCGTGAGACCCAGTACTTC. This encodes CASSAGIGGLARETQYF.

The V call is TRBV18, the J call TRBJ2-1; TRBD2 aligns across 8 bases. With V trimmed by 5 bases and J by 7 bases, 4 bases remained unmatched. Germline V gene lookup returns CDR1 KGHSH and CDR2 LQKENI. This CDR3 region has 13 residues. In nucleotides, the CDR3 is TGTGCCAGCTCAGCGGGGGGCCGTAATGAGCAGTTCTTC. The encoded protein is CASSAGGRNEQFF.

V gene TRBV19 combines with J gene TRBJ1-1; possibly TRBD1 for D (5 bases). V was pared by 2 bases and J by 3 bases, with 16 bases between. CDR3 length: 16 amino acids. The germline gives CDR1 LNHDA, CDR2 SQIVND (reference sequence). The CDR3 sequence: CASSINGAVRYTEAFF. CDR3 coding DNA: TGTGCCAGTAGTATAAACGGGGCGGTAAGGTACACTGAAGCTTTCTTT.

In DNA, the CDR3 is TGTGCCAGCAGCTTAGCCCTTTCAGCCCCCTATGGCTACACCTTC. This codes for CASSLALSAPYGYTF. This chain links TRBV11-2 with TRBJ1-2, with unresolved D. This CDR3 is built from 15 residues. Germline lookup yields CDR1 SGHAT and CDR2 FQNNGV. The V end was cut by 1 base, the J end by 4 bases, with 13 bases between.

The chain joins TRBV2 to TRBJ2-5, with a tentative D call TRBD1 (6 bases). TRBJ2-7 explains the end of the DNA better; the J call may be wrong. The CDR3 has 14 residues. Germline V CDR1 and CDR2: SNHLY, FYNNEI. CDR3 sequence: CASSDRSGAYEQYF. The CDR3, as DNA: TGTGCCAGCAGTGATCGATCAGGGGCCTACGAGCAGTACTTC.

The chain carries TRBV5-1 and TRBJ2-7; D is possibly TRBD2 (5 bases). CDR3 size: 16 residues. Trimming pared 0 bases from V and 2 bases from J, leaving 15 bases between. CDR1 is SGHRS and CDR2 is YFSETQ in the germline V gene. CDR3 bases: TGCGCCAGCAGCTTGGCCTCGACGGGGTTCGCCTACGAGCAGTACTTC. This codes for CASSLASTGFAYEQYF.

The chain carries TRBV6-5 and TRBJ2-5, with 7 bases matching TRBD2. The CDR3 covers 15 residues. Trimming took 2 bases from V and 5 from J; bases not matched to a gene: 8. Germline CDR1 and CDR2: MNHEY and SVGAGI. The CDR3 sequence: CASSYVLGGVETQYF. The CDR3 nucleotides read TGTGCCAGCAGTTACGTATTGGGGGGGGTCGAGACCCAGTACTTC.